This T cell receptor beta chain is from a study of cytomegalovirus exposure and HLA in healthy donors. Overall study findings and caveats: Associated with cytomegalovirus, according to the listing, were 150 to 200 TCR beta chains. A later analysis showed TCR association rates differing by HLA locus, peaking at DRB1 and lowest at HLA-C.

Germline trimming cut 3 bases from V and 5 bases from J; bases unmatched to any gene: 13. The length of the CDR3 is 16 residues. Germline V gene data show CDR1 as SGDLS and CDR2 as YYNGEE. In the PCR, 60 Vbeta and 13 Jbeta primers were used. Some clones are missing from TCRdb's copy, which holds only in-frame ones; the method was immunoSEQ multiplex PCR. The data show about 120,000 clones, with about three quarters seen just once and roughly 3.1% held by the top ten. This clone was counted between two and nine times. The antigen is undetermined. The J gene is TRBJ2-5, the V gene TRBV9; 7 bases match TRBD1. The specimen was PBMCs. The origin of this receptor is a man under 40 in good health and CMV-seronegative. CDR3: CASSASGTVRVETQYF. In nucleotides, the CDR3 is TGTGCCAGCAGCGCCTCCGGGACAGTGAGGGTCGAGACCCAGTACTTC.